This T cell receptor (beta chain) is drawn from a study of siplizumab effects on memory and regulatory T cells. Measured with immunoSEQ multiplex PCR; TCRdb has only the in-frame clones, and not every one. The sample holds around 100,000 clones, 92% seen once. The ends were cut back, 6 bases at V and 6 bases at J, with 15 bases in the middle. The CDR3 totals 13 residues. Germline values: CDR1 MRHNA, CDR2 SNTAGT. A remark on this clone: The antigen remains undetermined.

Study results and limitations: Memory cells seemed less diverse than naive T cells, which seemed major alloresponse contributors. The suppressive capacity of proliferating Tregs from siplizumab cultures remained unconfirmed.

Sequencing was performed on Tregs sorted from blood. The receptor was isolated from a human donor in good health. The J gene is TRBJ2-7, the V gene TRBV6-4; a weak D match, TRBD1 (6 bases). CDR3 region: CASSESGVGEQYF. The CDR3, as DNA: TGTGCCAGCAGCGAGTCAGGGGTCGGCGAGCAGTACTTC.